What follows are 29 T cell receptor beta chains derived from one specimen sequenced in a study of OX40 agonist ivuxolimab in advanced cancers. Sequenced by immunoSEQ multiplex PCR; TCRdb stores in-frame clones only, minus some. The data contain roughly 61,000 clones, nearly 90% of them seen just once; the ten biggest clones take up 0.35%. The material was CD4+ or CD8+ T cells sorted from blood, obtained in a trial of the OX40 agonist ivuxolimab. These receptors all stem from an adult with an advanced solid tumor such as melanoma, head and neck, liver or kidney cancer.

This chain links TRBV6-5 with TRBJ2-4; D gene ambiguous. The germline V gene has CDR1 MNHEY and CDR2 SVGAGI. Deletions cut 0 bases from V and 3 bases from J, with 12 bases between. This CDR3 contains 16 residues. The chain's CDR3 is CASSYSSSLGKNIQYF. CDR3 DNA: TGTGCCAGCAGTTACTCTAGTAGCTTAGGCAAAAACATTCAGTACTTC.

The rearrangement links TRBV7-9 to TRBJ2-6; TRBD1 agrees at 7 bases. Trimming removed 3 bases from V and 0 bases from J; junction bases left unmatched: 2. CDR3 size: 16 residues. Germline-derived CDR1 and CDR2 are SEHNR and FQNEAQ (reference sequence). CDR3 in amino acids: CASSLDRFSGANVLTF. In nucleotides, the CDR3 is TGTGCCAGCAGCTTGGACAGGTTCTCTGGGGCCAACGTCCTGACTTTC. Variable domain in full (rest from reference TRBV7-9 and TRBJ2-6): DTGVSQNPRHKITKRGQNVTFRCDPISEHNRLYWYRQTLGQGPEFLTYFQNEAQLEKSRLLSDRFSAERPKGSFSTLEIQRTEQGDSAMYLCASSLDRFSGANVLTFGAGSRLTVL.

V gene TRBV25-1 combines with J gene TRBJ1-1, with D unresolved. Looked up from germline, CDR1 is MGHDK and CDR2 is SYGVNS. This CDR3 region has 14 residues. Trimming stripped 4 bases from V and 0 bases from J, with 9 bases between. CDR3 sequence reads: CASSAQKMNTEAFF. CDR3 bases: TGTGCCAGCAGTGCACAGAAGATGAACACTGAAGCTTTCTTT.

The chain joins TRBV7-2 to TRBJ2-1; D is unresolved. The ends were cut back, 6 bases at V and 11 bases at J, with 8 bases in the middle. This CDR3 has 10 amino acids. Germline V gene data show CDR1 as SGHTA and CDR2 as FQGNSA. CDR3 in amino acids: CASRQEQQFF. CDR3 bases: TGTGCCAGCAGGCAGGAGCAGCAGTTCTTC.

This clone was counted a single time. This chain links TRBV7-8 with TRBJ2-3; D unresolved. The CDR3 totals 15 residues. The germline V gene has CDR1 SGHVS and CDR2 FQNEAQ. Trimming removed 1 base from V and 7 bases from J, with 15 bases in between. The CDR3 DNA reads as TGTGCCAGCAGCTTAGAAGCCCTGGTCAGGAATACGCAGTATTTT. Protein sequence: CASSLEALVRNTQYF.

J is TRBJ2-7 and V is TRBV21-1. TRBV21-1 is a recognized pseudogene. The CDR3 contains 18 residues. The CDR3 region is CASSMKGGPIKGFHEQYF. CDR3 sequence (DNA): TGTGCCAGCAGCATGAAAGGGGGGCCCATCAAGGGATTCCACGAGCAGTACTTC.

This clone was seen only once. The chain combines TRBV15 with TRBJ2-2; 8 nucleotides align to TRBD1. V gave up 1 base and J gave up 6 bases; unmatched junction bases: 7. Germline V CDR1 and CDR2: LNHNV, YYDKDF (reference sequence). The CDR3 spans 16 residues. The CDR3 region is CATSRGGTGFSGELFF. In nucleotides, the CDR3 is TGTGCCACCAGCAGAGGAGGGACAGGATTTTCCGGGGAGCTGTTTTTT. Variable domain in full (rest from reference TRBV15 and TRBJ2-2): DAMVIQNPRYQVTQFGKPVTLSCSQTLNHNVMYWYQQKSSQAPKLLFHYYDKDFNNEADTPDNFQSRRPNTSFCFLDIRSPGLGDTAMYLCATSRGGTGFSGELFFGEGSRLTVL.

V usage is TRBV9 and J usage is TRBJ1-2, with a weak D call TRBD1 (6 bases). This CDR3 comprises 15 residues. Trimming left V 4 bases short and J 0 bases short, with 13 bases between. Germline V gene sequence: CDR1 SGDLS, CDR2 YYNGEE. The CDR3 nucleotides read TGTGCCAGCAGCACAACCTGGACAGCTAACTATGGCTACACCTTC. Protein product: CASSTTWTANYGYTF.

The chain employs TRBV5-1 and TRBJ2-7; 14 positions match TRBD2. This CDR3 has 18 amino acids. CDR1 and CDR2 from the germline V gene are SGHRS and YFSETQ. J lost 9 bases, V lost 0 bases, and 14 bases had no gene match. The CDR3 bases are TGCGCCAGCAGCTTGGACGGGACTAGCGGGGGCATCTCTACGGGGCAGTACTTC. Translating it yields CASSLDGTSGGISTGQYF.

A note on this clone: Without the conserved terminal phenylalanine or tryptophan, this CDR3 likely stems from a read error. This chain joins TRBV9 and TRBJ2-7; 9 nucleotides match TRBD1. Germline V gene lookup returns CDR1 SGDLS and CDR2 YYNGEE. The CDR3 has 15 amino acids. V trimming: 3 bases; J trimming: 5 bases; junction bases outside the gene matches: 9. The CDR3 nucleotides read TGTGCCAGCAGCGGAGCCTCCGGGACAGGGAACGAGCAGTACCTC. Translation: CASSGASGTGNEQYL.

The rearrangement links TRBV5-4 to TRBJ2-5, with TRBD1 as a possible D gene (7 bases). The CDR3 consists of 11 residues. Germline lookup yields CDR1 SGHNT and CDR2 YYREEE (reference sequence). V was clipped by 8 bases and J by 4 bases, with 9 bases between them. The CDR3 DNA reads as TGTGCCAGTCAGGGGGGAGAGACCCAGTACTTC. Translated: CASQGGETQYF.

This clone has only one observation. The J gene is TRBJ2-3, the V gene TRBV19; D is uncertain. The V and J ends lost 5 bases and 6 bases respectively, with 12 bases between them. The CDR3 has 13 amino acids. Germline V lookup: CDR1 LNHDA, CDR2 SQIVND (reference sequence). The CDR3 coding sequence is TGTGCCAGTAGTCGTGCTAGTCCGGATACGCAGTATTTT. Encoded protein: CASSRASPDTQYF. The variable domain in full, completed from reference TRBV19 and TRBJ2-3, reads DGGITQSPKYLFRKEGQNVTLSCEQNLNHDAMYWYRQDPGQGLRLIYYSQIVNDFQKGDIAEGYSVSREKKESFPLTVTSAQKNPTAFYLCASSRASPDTQYFGPGTRLTVL.

The gene calls are TRBV19 and TRBJ2-2; D possibly corresponds to TRBD2 (5 bases). In germline, CDR1 is LNHDA, CDR2 SQIVND (reference sequence). The CDR3 has 13 amino acids. V lost 3 bases and J lost 5, with 7 bases in between. Here the CDR3 DNA reads TGTGCCAGTAGTATTGGGGAGACCGGGGAGCTGTTTTTT. This sequence encodes CASSIGETGELFF.

V and J are TRBV5-1 and TRBJ2-1; either TRBD1 or TRBD2 may fit D (6 bases each). Trimming took off 0 bases at V and 7 bases at J, with 14 bases between the two ends. CDR3 length equals 15 residues. Germline values: CDR1 SGHRS, CDR2 YFSETQ. The CDR3 sequence is CASSLALGAGNEQFF. CDR3 DNA: TGCGCCAGCAGCTTGGCCCTGGGGGCGGGGAATGAGCAGTTCTTC.

V is TRBV7-2 and J is TRBJ2-7; 10 bases are shared with TRBD1. Germline V gene sequence: CDR1 SGHTA, CDR2 FQGNSA. V gave up 5 bases and J gave up 1 base; unmatched junction bases: 8. The CDR3 length is 16 residues. CDR3 DNA sequence: TGTGCCAGCAGCCCCCGGGACAGGGGACGTTCCTACGAGCAGTACTTC. As protein: CASSPRDRGRSYEQYF.

This chain joins TRBV5-3 and TRBJ2-3; the D is unclear. TRBV5-3 is flagged as an ORF with uncertain function. This CDR3 is built from 17 residues. V dropped 3 bases and J dropped 2 bases, with 19 bases sitting between them. The CDR3 loop reads CARSSPFGSPFTDTQYF. CDR3 bases: TGTGCCAGAAGCTCACCCTTTGGTAGCCCATTCACAGATACGCAGTATTTT.

This chain joins TRBV11-1 and TRBJ2-2; D may be TRBD1 or TRBD2 (5 bases each). CDR1 SGHAT and CDR2 FQDESV come from the germline V gene (reference sequence). Trimming took off 5 bases at V and 4 bases at J, with 17 bases between the two ends. There are 16 residues in the CDR3. In nucleotides, the CDR3 is TGTGCCAGCAGCCCCGACCGTTTCGGGGCCACCGGGGAGCTGTTTTTT. Translated: CASSPDRFGATGELFF.

The rearrangement joins TRBV2 to TRBJ2-5; TRBD2 matches 9 bases. The CDR3 spans 16 residues. Germline CDR1 SNHLY, CDR2 FYNNEI. The trim removed 6 bases at V and 5 bases at J, leaving 13 bases unmatched. The CDR3: CASSDLLAGRGETQYF. The DNA of the CDR3 is TGTGCCAGCAGCGACCTCCTAGCGGGGCGGGGGGAGACCCAGTACTTC.

The CDR3 DNA sequence: TGTGCCAGCAGCTTAGACAATGAGCAGTTCTTC. Translated, it gives CASSLDNEQFF. J is TRBJ2-1 and V is TRBV11-3; D is unresolved. The CDR3 sequence is 11 residues long. CDR1 and CDR2 (germline): SGHNT, YENEEA. Trimming cost V 0 bases and J 6 bases, with 0 bases left between them.

The chain uses TRBV12-2 and TRBJ1-2; TRBD1, as called in the table, went unchecked against the DNA. TRBV12-2 is an annotated pseudogene. The CDR3 has 12 amino acids. Here the CDR3 DNA reads TGTGCCCCAGGGGCACAAAGCTATGGCTACACCTTC. Translated, it gives CAPGAQSYGYTF.

This chain uses TRBV11-2 with TRBJ1-5, with D perhaps TRBD1 (6 bases). The CDR3 totals 15 residues. From germline, CDR1 is SGHAT and CDR2 FQNNGV. Trimming removed 5 bases at V and 4 bases at J, with 15 bases between. The CDR3 sequence is CASSPGRGENQPQHF. The CDR3 bases are TGTGCCAGCAGCCCTGGTAGGGGGGAAAATCAGCCCCAGCATTTT.

This chain uses TRBV19 with TRBJ1-2; 7 bases line up with TRBD1. The CDR3 has 14 residues. V lost 5 bases to trimming and J lost 6 bases; unmatched junction nucleotides: 9. Germline V gene sequence: CDR1 LNHDA, CDR2 SQIVND (reference sequence). For the CDR3, the DNA is TGTGCCAGTAGTCTCGACAGGGAGGCGCATGGCTACACCTTC. This translates into CASSLDREAHGYTF.

The chain couples TRBV7-2 to TRBJ1-2; D remains unclear. The CDR3 has 13 amino acids. Germline lookup yields CDR1 SGHTA and CDR2 FQGNSA. Deletions cut 2 bases from V and 4 bases from J, with 8 bases between. CDR3 protein: CASSLSGSYGYTF. The CDR3 DNA sequence: TGTGCCAGCAGCTTATCTGGAAGCTATGGCTACACCTTC.

Here the CDR3 DNA reads TGTGCCAGCCGCGCGGACAGCTCCTACAATGAGCAGTTCTTC. Amino acid sequence: CASRADSSYNEQFF. This sequence joins TRBV6-1 and TRBJ2-1; a weak D match, TRBD1 (6 bases). The V and J ends lost 8 bases and 0 bases respectively, with 11 bases between them. This CDR3 region has 14 residues. From germline, CDR1 is MNHNS and CDR2 SASEGT.

This rearrangement joins TRBV18 to TRBJ2-7, with D maybe TRBD1 (5 bases). The V end lost 3 bases, the J end lost 3 bases, and 15 bases lay between the germline ends. This CDR3 has 15 amino acids. Germline V CDR1 and CDR2: KGHSH, LQKENI. The CDR3 loop is CASSPPAAQGYEQYF. CDR3 DNA: TGTGCCAGCTCACCTCCGGCCGCCCAGGGCTACGAGCAGTACTTC.

This chain joins TRBV7-2 and TRBJ2-7; D possibly corresponds to TRBD1 (6 bases). Germline V gives CDR1 SGHTA, CDR2 FQGNSA. The CDR3 is made up of 16 amino acids. V lost 4 bases to trimming and J lost 1 base, with 17 bases between them. The CDR3 is CASSYGGGFKSYEQYF. The CDR3 nucleotides read TGTGCCAGCAGCTATGGTGGGGGCTTTAAGTCCTACGAGCAGTACTTC.

V usage is TRBV7-2 and J usage is TRBJ2-3, with 10 bases fitting TRBD2. This CDR3 has 17 residues. The V segment lost 5 bases and the J segment 0 bases; nucleotides outside the gene matches: 8. The germline CDR1 and CDR2 sequences are SGHTA and FQGNSA. The CDR3 here is CASSPSGGAMSTDTQYF. CDR3 nucleotides: TGTGCCAGCAGCCCTAGCGGGGGCGCCATGAGCACAGATACGCAGTATTTT.

Regarding this clone: Compared with germline, one end of the junction differs, possibly owing to a read error. The V call is TRBV7-7, the J call TRBJ2-5; possibly TRBD2 for D (7 bases). The CDR3 covers 14 residues. Germline lookup yields CDR1 SSHAT and CDR2 FNYEAQ (reference sequence). CDR3 loop: CASSHGGPQETQYF. In DNA form, the CDR3 reads TGTGCTAGCAGCCACGGGGGGCCCCAAGAGACCCAGTACTTC. The whole variable domain, remainder taken from reference TRBV7-7 and TRBJ2-5, is GAGVSQSPRYKVTKRGQDVTLRCDPISSHATLYWYQQALGQGPEFLTYFNYEAQPDKSGLPSDRFSAERPEGSISTLTIQRTEQRDSAMYRCASSHGGPQETQYFGPGTRLLVL.

The chain combines TRBV7-9 with TRBJ1-1; perhaps TRBD1 as D (5 bases). The ends were cut back, 1 base at V and 0 bases at J, with 9 bases in the middle. Germline V CDR1 and CDR2: SEHNR, FQNEAQ (reference sequence). The CDR3 runs 15 residues. Here the CDR3 reads CASSLGGPMNTEAFF. CDR3 DNA sequence: TGTGCCAGCAGCTTAGGGGGCCCTATGAACACTGAAGCTTTCTTT.